This entry lists 15 T cell receptor beta chains sequenced from one sample in a study of blood T cell repertoires in COVID-19. Sequenced by immunoSEQ multiplex PCR; TCRdb stores in-frame clones only, minus some. The data show 130,000 or so clones, 88% seen once. Sequencing was performed on peripheral blood. These receptors all come from a human donor with COVID-19, enrolled during active disease. The donor label of this sample is uncertain.

V gene TRBV7-3 combines with J gene TRBJ2-2; no clear D gene. The V gene's germline CDR1 is SGHTA and CDR2 FQGTGA. V lost 2 bases and J 7 bases, leaving 8 bases between the germline ends. CDR3 length: 13 amino acids. This CDR3 reads CASSLDPGGELFF. As DNA, the CDR3 is TGTGCCAGCAGCTTAGACCCGGGCGGGGAGCTGTTTTTT. The full variable domain, rest sourced from reference TRBV7-3 and TRBJ2-2, is GAGVSQTPSNKVTEKGKYVELRCDPISGHTALYWYRQSLGQGPEFLIYFQGTGAADDSGLPNDRFFAVRPEGSVSTLKIQRTERGDSAVYLCASSLDPGGELFFGEGSRLTVL.

On this clone itself: Its ends do not fully match the called genes, so a read error is possible. The V gene is TRBV3-1 (or the pseudogene TRBV3-2), the J gene TRBJ2-6; TRBD1 is a possible D gene (5 bases). The CDR3 is 15 residues long. Germline lookup yields CDR1 LGHDT and CDR2 YNNKEL (reference sequence). Here the CDR3 reads CTSSQDSSGANVLTF. The DNA of the CDR3 is TGTACCAGCAGCCAAGACAGCTCTGGGGCCAACGTCCTGACTTTC.

This rearrangement joins TRBV30 to TRBJ1-4, with 7 nucleotides matching TRBD1. Trimming at V came to 0 bases and at J to 8 bases, leaving 9 bases not matched to a gene. The CDR3 loop spans 15 amino acids. CDR1 is GTSNPN and CDR2 is SVGIG in the germline V gene (reference sequence). In nucleotides, the CDR3 is TGTGCCTGGAGTGTATATGACAGGGTCAAGGAAAAACTGTTTTTT. Protein: CAWSVYDRVKEKLFF.

V usage is TRBV2 and J usage is TRBJ2-5; 7 positions match TRBD1. The junction had 11 bases not matched to a gene; V was cut back by 8 bases and J by 2 bases. The CDR3 extends over 15 amino acids. Germline CDR1 and CDR2: SNHLY and FYNNEI. CDR3 residues: CASGRRQGLQETQYF. CDR3 DNA sequence: TGTGCCAGCGGACGAAGACAGGGTCTTCAAGAGACCCAGTACTTC.

This clone was seen only once. The rearrangement joins TRBV28 to TRBJ1-6, with a possible D match to TRBD1 (6 bases). The V end was cut by 6 bases, the J end by 0 bases, with 18 bases between. The CDR3 spans 18 residues. The germline gives CDR1 MDHEN, CDR2 SYDVKM. The CDR3, as DNA: TGTGCCAGCAGCAAAGTCAGGGGCCTGTACTCCTATAATTCACCCCTCCACTTT. It is translated as CASSKVRGLYSYNSPLHF.

The chain couples TRBV19 to TRBJ2-1; 8 bases agree with TRBD2. Trimming at V came to 4 bases and at J to 3 bases, leaving 11 bases not matched to a gene. This CDR3 region has 17 residues. Germline CDR1 reads LNHDA; CDR2 reads SQIVND (reference sequence). The CDR3 loop reads CASSRTPTSGDYNEQFF. CDR3 nucleotides: TGTGCCAGTAGTAGAACCCCAACTAGCGGTGACTACAATGAGCAGTTCTTC.

The chain has TRBV19 and TRBJ1-5, with 7 bases matching TRBD1. The CDR3 is 16 residues long. The junction had 8 bases not matched to a gene; V was cut back by 5 bases and J by 1 base. Germline CDR1 is LNHDA and CDR2 is SQIVND (reference sequence). The DNA of the CDR3 is TGTGCCAGTAGTCAGTTGGCAGGGGGAAGCAATCAGCCCCAGCATTTT. This codes for CASSQLAGGSNQPQHF.

This chain connects TRBV5-1 to TRBJ1-2; 8 bases are a match to TRBD1. The germline V gene has CDR1 SGHRS and CDR2 YFSETQ. The CDR3 length is 15 residues. The J segment lost 4 bases and the V segment lost 3 bases, leaving 8 bases of the junction unmatched. CDR3 region: CASSSYGQGGYGYTF. CDR3 DNA: TGCGCCAGCAGCTCTTATGGACAGGGAGGCTATGGCTACACCTTC.

CDR3 protein: CASSPGAQAREAFF. The CDR3 DNA sequence: TGTGCCAGCTCACCTGGGGCCCAGGCCCGGGAAGCTTTCTTT. The V gene is TRBV18, the J gene TRBJ1-1; tentatively, D is TRBD1 (5 bases). The germline V and J ends were trimmed by 3 bases and 8 bases, with 16 bases remaining between them. Germline V lookup: CDR1 KGHSH, CDR2 LQKENI. This CDR3 is 14 amino acids long.

V is TRBV12-3 or TRBV12-4 and J is TRBJ2-7; D gene uncertain. The V end was cut by 6 bases, the J end by 10 bases, with 4 bases between. The CDR3 loop spans 8 amino acids. Written as DNA, the CDR3 is TGTGCCAGCAGCCTCCAGTACTTC. Protein: CASSLQYF.

Here the CDR3 reads CASSFGRDRYLNTEAFF. As DNA, the CDR3 is TGCGCCAGCAGCTTCGGGCGGGACAGATACTTGAACACTGAAGCTTTCTTT. This chain links TRBV5-1 with TRBJ1-1, with TRBD1 matching 7 bases. This CDR3 is built from 17 residues. The germline CDR1 and CDR2 sequences are SGHRS and YFSETQ. The junction had 10 bases not matched to a gene; V was cut back by 2 bases and J by 0 bases.

The chain links TRBV18 to TRBJ2-2, with D possibly matching TRBD1 (5 bases). The ends were cut back, 6 bases at V and 0 bases at J, with 14 bases in the middle. Looked up from germline, CDR1 is KGHSH and CDR2 is LQKENI. This CDR3 contains 16 residues. CDR3 nucleotides: TGTGCCAGCTCGCCTCCTCAGGGAACGAACACCGGGGAGCTGTTTTTT. This encodes CASSPPQGTNTGELFF.

A remark on this clone: The same CDR3 is also encoded by other DNA sequences in this sample. This rearrangement joins TRBV5-1 to TRBJ1-1; D gene unclear. V shed 4 bases and J shed 1 base, with 8 bases lying between them. From germline, CDR1 is SGHRS and CDR2 YFSETQ. The CDR3 length is 13 residues. The CDR3 loop reads CASSPSGNTEAFF. The CDR3 DNA reads TGCGCCAGCAGCCCCTCAGGGAACACTGAAGCTTTCTTT.

This clone was observed a single time. This CDR3 reads CASSFRFKRGTEAFF. CDR3 DNA: TGTGCCAGCAGCTTCAGATTCAAAAGGGGAACTGAAGCTTTCTTT. The V and J genes are TRBV5-6 and TRBJ1-1; weak D call: TRBD1 (5 bases). The germline V and J ends were trimmed by 2 bases and 5 bases, with 16 bases remaining between them. The CDR3 runs to 15 residues. Germline lookup yields CDR1 SGHDT and CDR2 YYEEEE.

This clone was recorded at least ten times. V and J are TRBV4-1 and TRBJ1-2; 7 positions agree with TRBD1. Germline V lookup: CDR1 MGHRA, CDR2 YSYEKL. The CDR3 runs to 19 residues. The ends lost 3 bases at V and 6 bases at J; junction bases unmatched: 22. The CDR3 nucleotides are TGCGCCAGCAGCCATCCACGACTCGGGGGACAGCGGGTTGTAGATGGCTACACCTTC. Translation: CASSHPRLGGQRVVDGYTF.